The clone carrying this TCR beta chain appeared a few times. Profiled with immunoSEQ multiplex PCR; TCRdb holds only in-frame clones, not every one. The sample yields under 200,000 clones, around 86% seen once. These data originate in a study of blood T cell repertoires in COVID-19. Trimming left V 2 bases short and J 4 bases short, with 21 bases between. This CDR3 spans 18 amino acids. CDR1 and CDR2 from the germline V gene are SGHTA and FQGNSA. The receptor was derived from a man aged 40-49 years with acute COVID-19. The J gene is TRBJ2-1, the V gene TRBV7-2, with TRBD1 as a possible D gene (6 bases). Source material: PBMCs or T cells enriched from blood (not recorded which). The CDR3 DNA reads TGTGCCAGCAGCTTACTGACTCTCCGGGACAAGGTTTACAATGAGCAGTTCTTC. This sequence encodes CASSLLTLRDKVYNEQFF.